This TCR beta chain originates from a study of monozygotic twins with cystic fibrosis (dated by TCRdb to the early 2020s). A note on the overall study: Barcoded libraries were prepared from 2.5 to 3.5 micrograms of fragmented DNA with roughly 16 PCR cycles. The cohort comprised ten female and six male twin pairs aged roughly 2.0 to 40 years, median about 9.3 years, mostly children and adolescents. On the day blood was drawn, the twins' weight-for-height and FEVPerc (FEV1 disease centile) were ranked against those of the 1,100 or so cohort participants. To gauge how much genetics shapes V and J gene usage, the researchers compared TCR beta repertoires both within and across 16 monozygotic twin pairs who have cystic fibrosis. Data for three of the twin pairs had been reported previously in another context. Points the paper makes about the study in general: In 13 of 16 pairs, V gene usage most closely resembled the co-twin's, and the same held for J usage in 8 of 16 pairs, a pattern suggesting genetic constraints. Significantly higher nucleotide-identical clonotype sharing was observed within monozygotic CF twin pairs than between unrelated CF individuals (P = 0.000026, Mann-Whitney). The cohort was small, and the number of shared CDR3s showed no association with age, concordance or disease severity. Simpson clonality was found to be generally low (median around 0.0095), suggesting a naive-dominated repertoire, although higher clonality was observed in the most severely affected patients.

The twin pairs came from the European Cystic Fibrosis Twin and Sibling Study Cohort, a cohort that recruited patients from over a hundred CF clinics across 14 European countries. Zygosity and CFTR genotype were confirmed in-house, and zygosity was tested by multiplex PCR of nine short tandem repeat loci. Peripheral blood was sampled from each twin, and clinical parameters were recorded on the day of blood sampling. Phenol/chloroform extraction was used to isolate genomic DNA from peripheral blood cells, and the DNA was then kept in TE buffer at 4 degrees C. Comment on this clone: The clone's antigen remains unknown. Base qualities are not recorded, but no much larger clone differs from it by a single base.

Following the manufacturer's instructions, TCR beta CDR3 regions were amplified by multiplex PCR with the immunoSEQ immune profiling system. An Illumina NextSeq system was used for sequencing. The original pipeline was this. Sequence data were processed on the immunoSEQ Analyzer platform, and clonality was calculated as the square root of Simpson's index of productive rearrangements. Jensen-Shannon distance served as the measure of similarity in V and J usage, while OLGA was used to compute CDR3 generation probabilities. The immuneACCESS database (August 2020) and VDJdb (December 2020) were searched for shared CDR3 sequences. Not all clones reach the TCRdb copy of this immuneACCESS table, which keeps in-frame sequences only. Checked studies attribute under half of the gap to unresolved V genes and leave the rest unexplained. For V, J and clone size, that table is used; D and trimming come from the DNA. The sample includes tens of thousands of clones, with 84% observed a single time. The top ten clones comprise under 2% of the sample.

Material: blood. This receptor was taken from a girl aged 2 to 9 with cystic fibrosis.

The DNA sequence is TGTGCCAGCAGCCCCGGTTGGGGAATTGATACGCAGTATTTT. It translates as CASSPGWGIDTQYF. In this chain, TRBV7-2 is recombined with TRBJ2-3; the D gene identity is not certain. Trimming at the junction amounts to 5 bases on V and 6 bases on J, and the germline ends lie 15 bases apart. According to the germline V gene, CDR1 reads SGHTA and CDR2 reads FQGNSA. Including cysteine and phenylalanine, the CDR3 has 14 amino acids. The entry retains the CDR3 DNA only, 42 bases that are in frame from base 1.